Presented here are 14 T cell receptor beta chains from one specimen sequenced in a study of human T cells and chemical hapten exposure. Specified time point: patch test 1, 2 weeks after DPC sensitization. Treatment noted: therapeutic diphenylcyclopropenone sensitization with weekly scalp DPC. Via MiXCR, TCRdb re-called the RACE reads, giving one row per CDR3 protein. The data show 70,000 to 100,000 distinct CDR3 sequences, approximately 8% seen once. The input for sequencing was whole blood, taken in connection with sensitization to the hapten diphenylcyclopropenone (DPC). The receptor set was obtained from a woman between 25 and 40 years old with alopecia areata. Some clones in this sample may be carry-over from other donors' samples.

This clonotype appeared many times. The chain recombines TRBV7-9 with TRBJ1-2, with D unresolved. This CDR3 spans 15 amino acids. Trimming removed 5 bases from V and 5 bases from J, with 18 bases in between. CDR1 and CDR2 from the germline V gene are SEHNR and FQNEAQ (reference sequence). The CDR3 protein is CASSPSSLTEYGYTF. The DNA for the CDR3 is TGTGCCAGCAGCCCGAGCTCCCTGACTGAATATGGCTACACCTTC.

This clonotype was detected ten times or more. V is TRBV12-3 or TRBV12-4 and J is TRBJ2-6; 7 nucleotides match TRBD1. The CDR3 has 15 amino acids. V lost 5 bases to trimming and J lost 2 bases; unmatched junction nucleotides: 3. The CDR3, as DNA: TGTGCCAGCAGTCCCGACAGGGCTGGGGCCAACGTCCTGACTTTC. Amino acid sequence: CASSPDRAGANVLTF.

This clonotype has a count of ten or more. CDR3 in amino acids: CASSYSDQGYGYTF. As DNA, the CDR3 is TGTGCCAGCAGTTACAGTGACCAAGGCTATGGCTACACCTTC. This chain links TRBV6-5 with TRBJ1-2; D not certain. V shed 2 bases and J shed 4 bases, with 11 bases lying between them. The CDR3 runs 14 residues. Germline-derived CDR1 and CDR2 are MNHEY and SVGAGI.

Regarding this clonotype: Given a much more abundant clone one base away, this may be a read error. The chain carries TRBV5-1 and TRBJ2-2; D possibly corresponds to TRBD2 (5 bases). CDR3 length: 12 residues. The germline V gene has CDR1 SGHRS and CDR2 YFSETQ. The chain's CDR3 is CASKLNTGKLFF. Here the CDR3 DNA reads TGCGCCAGCAAATTGAACACCGGGAAGCTGTTTTTT.

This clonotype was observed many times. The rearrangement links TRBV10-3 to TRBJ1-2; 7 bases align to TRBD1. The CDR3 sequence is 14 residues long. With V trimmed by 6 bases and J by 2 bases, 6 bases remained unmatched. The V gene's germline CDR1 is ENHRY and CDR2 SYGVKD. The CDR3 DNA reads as TGTGCCATCAGCAAATCGACAGGGAACTATGGCTACACCTTC. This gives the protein CAISKSTGNYGYTF.

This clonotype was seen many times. DNA for the CDR3: TGTGCCAGCAGCCAAGATATCGTTGGGGCTCGACAGGGCCCTAACTATGGCTACACCTTC. This codes for CASSQDIVGARQGPNYGYTF. The chain joins TRBV4-2 to TRBJ1-2, with 7 nucleotides matching TRBD1. The trim removed 0 bases at V and 0 bases at J, leaving 16 bases unmatched. The CDR3 contains 20 residues. Germline CDR1 is LGHNA and CDR2 is YNFKEQ.

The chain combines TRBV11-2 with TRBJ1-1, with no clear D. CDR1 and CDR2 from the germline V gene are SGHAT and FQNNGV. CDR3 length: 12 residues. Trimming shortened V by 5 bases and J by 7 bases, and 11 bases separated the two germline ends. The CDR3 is CASSRMLGEAFF. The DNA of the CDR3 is TGTGCCAGCAGCCGGATGTTGGGTGAAGCTTTCTTT.

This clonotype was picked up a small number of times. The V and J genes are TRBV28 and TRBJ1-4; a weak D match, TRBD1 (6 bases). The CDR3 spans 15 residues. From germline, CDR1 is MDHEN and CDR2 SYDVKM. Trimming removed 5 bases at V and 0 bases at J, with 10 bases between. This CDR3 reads CASSNRAATNEKLFF. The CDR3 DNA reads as TGTGCCAGCAGTAACAGGGCAGCAACTAATGAAAAACTGTTTTTT.

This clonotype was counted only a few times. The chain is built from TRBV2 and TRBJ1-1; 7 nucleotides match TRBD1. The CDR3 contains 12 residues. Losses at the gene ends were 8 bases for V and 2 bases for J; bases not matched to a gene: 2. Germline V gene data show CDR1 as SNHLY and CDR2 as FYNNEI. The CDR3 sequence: CASDRANTEAFF. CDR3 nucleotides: TGTGCCAGCGACAGGGCTAACACTGAAGCTTTCTTT.

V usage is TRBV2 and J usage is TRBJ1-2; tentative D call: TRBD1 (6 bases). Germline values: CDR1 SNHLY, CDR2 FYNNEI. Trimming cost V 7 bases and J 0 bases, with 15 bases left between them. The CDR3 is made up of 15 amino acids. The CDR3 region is CASTRGPGTNYGYTF. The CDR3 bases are TGTGCCAGCACCAGGGGCCCAGGGACTAACTATGGCTACACCTTC.

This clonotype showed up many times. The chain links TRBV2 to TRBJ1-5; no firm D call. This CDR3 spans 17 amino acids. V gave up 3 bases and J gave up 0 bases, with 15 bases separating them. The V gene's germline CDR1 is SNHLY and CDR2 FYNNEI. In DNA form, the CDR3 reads TGTGCCAGCAGTGACAACCCCTCTATTTATAGCAATCAGCCCCAGCATTTT. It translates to CASSDNPSIYSNQPQHF.

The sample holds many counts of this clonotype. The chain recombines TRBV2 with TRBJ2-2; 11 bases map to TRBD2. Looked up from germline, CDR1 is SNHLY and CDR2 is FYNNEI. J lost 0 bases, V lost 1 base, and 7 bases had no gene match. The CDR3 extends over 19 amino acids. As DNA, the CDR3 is TGTGCCAGCAGTGAAGGCCCTCTAGCGGGGGGCCCGAACACCGGGGAGCTGTTTTTT. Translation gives CASSEGPLAGGPNTGELFF. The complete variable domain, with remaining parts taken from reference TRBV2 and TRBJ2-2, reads EPEVTQTPSHQVTQMGQEVILRCVPISNHLYFYWYRQILGQKVEFLVSFYNNEISEKSEIFDDQFSVERPDGSNFTLKIRSTKLEDSAMYFCASSEGPLAGGPNTGELFFGEGSRLTVL.

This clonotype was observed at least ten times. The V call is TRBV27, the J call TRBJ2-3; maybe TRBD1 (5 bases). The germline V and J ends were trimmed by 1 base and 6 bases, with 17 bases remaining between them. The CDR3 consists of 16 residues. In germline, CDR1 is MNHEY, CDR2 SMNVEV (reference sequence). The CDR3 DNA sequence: TGTGCCAGCAGTTTATTCGGTGGGGCCCCAGTCGATACGCAGTATTTT. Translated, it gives CASSLFGGAPVDTQYF.

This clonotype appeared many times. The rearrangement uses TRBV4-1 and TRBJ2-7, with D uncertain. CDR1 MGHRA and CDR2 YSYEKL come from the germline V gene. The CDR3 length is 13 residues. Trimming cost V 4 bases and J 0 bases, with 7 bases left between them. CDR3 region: CASSRTSSYEQYF. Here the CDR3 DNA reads TGCGCCAGCAGCCGCACCAGCTCCTACGAGCAGTACTTC.